Shown below are 18 T cell receptor beta chains from a single sample sequenced in a study of blood T cell repertoires in COVID-19 (TCRdb year 2020). To prepare the library, the immunoSEQ multiplex PCR assay was applied. The immuneACCESS repertoire file appears here via TCRdb, limited to in-frame rearrangements. These files lack a portion of the clones; in checked studies, under half of the deficit traces to unresolved V genes, and the cause of the others is not known. The sample yields about 78,000 clones; 70% to 90% were counted once. About 2.9% of the sample goes to the ten largest clones. Sequenced input: peripheral blood. These receptors were collected from a man in his 70s with active or convalescent COVID-19.

The chain employs TRBV7-2 and TRBJ2-7; weak D call: TRBD2 (7 bases). Trimming took 4 bases from V and 3 from J, leaving 13 bases between them. In germline, CDR1 is SGHTA, CDR2 FQGNSA. The length of the CDR3 is 14 residues. The CDR3 coding sequence is TGTGCCAGCAGCTCACAGGGAGGGGTCTACGAGCAGTACTTC. Protein sequence: CASSSQGGVYEQYF.

The V gene is TRBV11-2, the J gene TRBJ2-7; 8 nucleotides align to TRBD1. In germline, CDR1 is SGHAT, CDR2 FQNNGV. Germline trimming cut 3 bases from V and 2 bases from J; bases unmatched to any gene: 0. The CDR3 contains 13 residues. DNA for the CDR3: TGTGCCAGCAGCTTGACAGGGGCCTACGAGCAGTACTTC. Protein product: CASSLTGAYEQYF.

The table lists this clone with a count of one. The chain is built from TRBV27 and TRBJ1-5; a possible D gene is TRBD1 (6 bases). V gave up 5 bases and J gave up 9 bases, with 14 bases separating them. Per germline, CDR1 MNHEY and CDR2 SMNVEV (reference sequence). The CDR3 length is 13 residues. For the CDR3, the DNA is TGTGCCAGCAGTCCCGGAACAGGGAGGCCCCAGCATTTT. It is translated as CASSPGTGRPQHF.

V and J are TRBV5-1 and TRBJ1-2, with D possibly being TRBD1 (6 bases). V shed 1 base and J shed 4 bases, with 11 bases lying between them. The germline V gene encodes CDR1 SGHRS and CDR2 YFSETQ. CDR3 length: 14 amino acids. The CDR3 region has the DNA TGCGCCAGCAGCTTGCATGACAGGCTCTATGGCTACACCTTC. It codes for CASSLHDRLYGYTF.

For this clone: Other DNA variants within this sample encode the same CDR3. The chain uses TRBV3-1 (or the pseudogene TRBV3-2) and TRBJ1-1; D gene ambiguous. The CDR3 spans 12 residues. CDR1 and CDR2 (germline): LGHDT, YNNKEL (reference sequence). Trimming removed 3 bases from V and 4 bases from J, with 6 bases in between. CDR3 in amino acids: CASSQAGTEAFF. CDR3 DNA: TGTGCCAGCAGCCAGGCGGGCACTGAAGCTTTCTTT.

The J gene is TRBJ1-6, the V gene TRBV12-3 or TRBV12-4; unclear D gene. The V end was cut by 3 bases, the J end by 10 bases, with 4 bases between. The CDR3 is 11 amino acids. The CDR3 reads CASSLSSPLHF. In nucleotides, the CDR3 is TGTGCCAGCAGTTTGAGCTCACCCCTCCACTTT.

CDR3 sequence reads: CASSLTSGVYNEQFF. CDR3 nucleotides: TGTGCCAGCAGTTTGACTAGCGGGGTCTACAATGAGCAGTTCTTC. The V and J genes are TRBV6-6 and TRBJ2-1, with 11 bases fitting TRBD2. The CDR3 extends over 15 amino acids. Trimming cost V 4 bases and J 3 bases; bases outside gene matches: 2. The germline CDR1 and CDR2 sequences are MNHNY and SVGAGI (reference sequence).

The gene calls are TRBV5-1 and TRBJ1-1, with a weak D call TRBD1 (5 bases). The CDR3 consists of 15 residues. CDR1 is SGHRS, CDR2 YFSETQ, per germline. Trimming shortened V by 1 base and J by 0 bases, and 10 bases separated the two germline ends. CDR3 bases: TGCGCCAGCAGCTTGACAGGTGGGGTGAACACTGAAGCTTTCTTT. This translates into CASSLTGGVNTEAFF.

V and J are TRBV6-1 and TRBJ1-2; 7 bases line up with TRBD1. This CDR3 has 14 residues. The germline CDR1 and CDR2 sequences are MNHNS and SASEGT. The junction had 5 bases not matched to a gene; V was cut back by 3 bases and J by 4 bases. Here the CDR3 reads CASSDRQGIYGYTF. The CDR3 DNA follows: TGTGCCAGCAGTGACAGACAGGGCATCTATGGCTACACCTTC.

V gene TRBV4-1 combines with J gene TRBJ1-1; the D is unclear. V lost 0 bases to trimming and J lost 3 bases, with 11 bases between them. CDR1 MGHRA and CDR2 YSYEKL come from the germline V gene. The CDR3 runs to 15 residues. CDR3 sequence reads: CASSQEEGGYTEAFF. CDR3 DNA: TGCGCCAGCAGCCAAGAGGAGGGTGGTTACACTGAAGCTTTCTTT.

The chain employs TRBV29-1 and TRBJ2-5, with 7 bases matching TRBD2. Trimming at V came to 4 bases and at J to 4 bases, leaving 9 bases not matched to a gene. This CDR3 has 14 residues. Looked up from germline, CDR1 is SQVTM and CDR2 is ANQGSEA. CDR3 sequence: CSVGGQGGRETQYF. CDR3 DNA sequence: TGCAGCGTTGGAGGCCAGGGCGGGAGAGAGACCCAGTACTTC.

The chain uses TRBV14 and TRBJ1-6, with D unclear. In germline, CDR1 is SGHDN, CDR2 FVKESK. Trimming left V 0 bases short and J 8 bases short, with 8 bases between. This CDR3 has 14 amino acids. The CDR3 region is CASSQDQRYSPLHF. Written as DNA, the CDR3 is TGTGCCAGCAGCCAAGATCAGAGGTATTCACCCCTCCACTTT.

The V and J genes are TRBV18 and TRBJ2-5; TRBD1 matches at 10 bases. V trimming: 3 bases; J trimming: 2 bases; junction bases outside the gene matches: 6. The length of the CDR3 is 16 residues. Germline CDR1 is KGHSH and CDR2 is LQKENI. The CDR3: CASSPLDRGRQETQYF. The CDR3 DNA follows: TGTGCCAGCTCACCGCTCGACAGGGGGCGTCAAGAGACCCAGTACTTC.

V is TRBV12-5 and J is TRBJ1-5; no definite D call. V lost 1 base and J lost 6, with 10 bases in between. The CDR3 is 14 residues long. The V gene's germline CDR1 is LGHNT and CDR2 FRNRAP. In DNA, the CDR3 is TGTGCTAGTGGTTTGGGCGTACGTCGTCAGCCCCAGCATTTT. As protein: CASGLGVRRQPQHF.

The V gene is TRBV5-5, the J gene TRBJ1-2, with D perhaps TRBD1 (5 bases). CDR3 length equals 15 residues. CDR1 and CDR2 from the germline V gene are SGHKS and YYEKEE (reference sequence). Trimming cost V 4 bases and J 4 bases, with 17 bases left between them. Here the CDR3 reads CASSRDPGTGYGYTF. DNA of the CDR3: TGTGCCAGCAGCAGGGATCCCGGGACTGGCTATGGCTACACCTTC.

The chain is built from TRBV6-1 and TRBJ1-3; 7 nucleotides line up with TRBD1. Unmatched junction bases numbered 0, after V lost 1 base and J lost 0 bases. Germline V gene data show CDR1 as MNHNS and CDR2 as SASEGT. The CDR3 has 15 residues. CDR3 residues: CASSEDRGSGNTIYF. CDR3 DNA sequence: TGTGCCAGCAGTGAAGACAGGGGCTCTGGAAACACCATATATTTT.

V gene TRBV7-2 combines with J gene TRBJ2-4; TRBD2 matches 8 bases. After removal of 2 bases from V and 3 bases from J, the junction contained 6 bases not matched to a gene. This CDR3 region has 16 residues. CDR1 is SGHTA and CDR2 is FQGNSA in the germline V gene. As DNA, the CDR3 is TGTGCCAGCAGCTTATCCGGGGGGGCCGTCAAAAACATTCAGTACTTC. It specifies CASSLSGGAVKNIQYF.

This clone was found a few times. This chain links TRBV12-3 or TRBV12-4 with TRBJ2-2, with D possibly being TRBD1 (5 bases). The CDR3 runs to 13 residues. Trimming stripped 4 bases from V and 6 bases from J, with 9 bases between. CDR3 DNA: TGTGCCAGCAGTTCGACAGTTTCCGGGGAGCTGTTTTTT. Protein: CASSSTVSGELFF.